This is a list of T cell receptor beta chains from one sample in a study of regulatory T cells in long-lasting Graves disease. TCRdb used MiXCR to reprocess the multiplex PCR reads, holding one entry per CDR3 protein. Of roughly 520,000 distinct CDR3 sequences listed, about 11% were seen once; the top ten hold about 8.9%. These data were also filed under a second study, of T cells in Graves' hyperthyroidism and ophthalmopathy.

Specimen: peripheral blood mononuclear cells (PBMCs), collected at new diagnosis, from a patient treated with antithyroid drugs. These receptors all come from a woman in her twenties or thirties with Graves disease. The CDR3 runs from the conserved cysteine through the conserved F or W. A D gene is named only where the DNA matches it firmly. Clone size, where shown, is once, few, many, or a class for clones that have expanded.

D gene: TRBD1
clone size: many
V gene: TRBV3-1
J gene: TRBJ2-2
CDR3 length: 17
CDR3 DNA: TGTGCCAGCAGCCTTAGGCGGACAGGGGCTTGGACCGGGGAGCTGTTTTTT
CDR3 protein: CASSLRRTGAWTGELFF

D gene: TRBD1
clone size: few
V gene: TRBV6-2/TRBV6-3
J gene: TRBJ2-6
CDR3 length: 17
CDR3 DNA: TGTGCCAGCAGACTAACAGGGGGCGGTCTCTGGGGCCACGTCCTGACTTTC
CDR3 protein: CASRLTGGGLWGHVLTF

D gene: -
clone size: few
V gene: TRBV10-1
J gene: TRBJ2-7
CDR3 length: 13
CDR3 DNA: TGCGCCAGCAGTCAAAGAGGACAGTCAGAGCAGTACTTC
CDR3 protein: CASSQRGQSEQYF

D gene: -
clone size: many
V gene: TRBV20-1
J gene: TRBJ2-3
CDR3 length: 10
CDR3 DNA: TGCAGTGCTAGCAGGGATACGCAGTATTTT
CDR3 protein: CSASRDTQYF

D gene: TRBD2
clone size: few
V gene: TRBV20-1
J gene: TRBJ2-1
CDR3 length: 19
CDR3 DNA: TGCAGTGCTGGTGGAACTAGCGGGAGGAATTCTCGCTCCTACAATGAGCAGTTCTTC
CDR3 protein: CSAGGTSGRNSRSYNEQFF

D gene: TRBD1
clone size: few
V gene: TRBV6-2/TRBV6-3
J gene: TRBJ2-3
CDR3 length: 13
CDR3 DNA: TGTGCCAGCAGTTACCCCGGACAGGGAACGCAGTATTTT
CDR3 protein: CASSYPGQGTQYF

D gene: -
clone size: many
V gene: TRBV12-3/TRBV12-4
J gene: TRBJ2-2
CDR3 length: 17
CDR3 DNA: TGTGCCAGCAGTGGAGAGGACGGGATGATCGCCACCGGGGAGCTGTTTTTT
CDR3 protein: CASSGEDGMIATGELFF

D gene: -
clone size: -
V gene: TRBV28
J gene: TRBJ2-7
CDR3 length: 15
CDR3 DNA: TGTGCCAGCAGTTTTGGGGGGAGATCAACCTACGAGCAGTACTTC
CDR3 protein: CASSFGGRSTYEQYF

D gene: -
clone size: few
V gene: TRBV4-3
J gene: TRBJ1-6
CDR3 length: 16
CDR3 DNA: TGCGCCAGCAGCCAAGCTCACAGGGTGGAAAATTCACCCCTCCACTTT
CDR3 protein: CASSQAHRVENSPLHF

D gene: -
clone size: many
V gene: TRBV6-5
J gene: TRBJ1-2
CDR3 length: 13
CDR3 DNA: TGTGCCAGCAGTTACTCCGTGGGCGGTGGCTACACCTTC
CDR3 protein: CASSYSVGGGYTF

D gene: -
clone size: many
V gene: TRBV20-1
J gene: TRBJ2-2
CDR3 length: 15
CDR3 DNA: TGCAGTGCTAGGGTCAGCGACAAGAACACCGGGGAGCTGTTTTTT
CDR3 protein: CSARVSDKNTGELFF

D gene: -
clone size: many
V gene: TRBV7-9
J gene: TRBJ1-2
CDR3 length: 15
CDR3 DNA: TGTGCCAGCAGCTTAGAAGCCGGACGGCAGTATGGCTACACCTTC
CDR3 protein: CASSLEAGRQYGYTF

D gene: -
clone size: few
V gene: TRBV20-1
J gene: TRBJ2-2
CDR3 length: 14
CDR3 DNA: TGCAGTGCTAGAATACTAGGGAACACCGGGGAGCTGTTTTTT
CDR3 protein: CSARILGNTGELFF

D gene: TRBD1
clone size: few
V gene: TRBV6-2/TRBV6-3
J gene: TRBJ1-1
CDR3 length: 13
CDR3 DNA: TGTGCCAGCAGAGACAGGGGGTGGACTGAAGCTTTCTTT
CDR3 protein: CASRDRGWTEAFF

D gene: -
clone size: few
V gene: TRBV4-1
J gene: TRBJ1-1
CDR3 length: 16
CDR3 DNA: TGCGCCAGCAGCCAATTGCGTCCTCAGGGGTTTACTGAAGCTTTCTTT
CDR3 protein: CASSQLRPQGFTEAFF

D gene: TRBD2
clone size: many
V gene: TRBV10-3
J gene: TRBJ2-7
CDR3 length: 14
CDR3 DNA: TGTGCCATCAGAAAAGCGGGAGGGCCCTACGAGCAGTACTTC
CDR3 protein: CAIRKAGGPYEQYF

D gene: -
clone size: many
V gene: TRBV11-1
J gene: TRBJ2-2
CDR3 length: 16
CDR3 DNA: TGTGCCAGCAGCTTAGGATCAGGAATTGACACCGGGGAGCTGTTTTTT
CDR3 protein: CASSLGSGIDTGELFF

D gene: -
clone size: many
V gene: TRBV7-3
J gene: TRBJ2-7
CDR3 length: 13
CDR3 DNA: TGTGCCAGCAGCTTAATGACTAGCTACGAGCAGTACTTC
CDR3 protein: CASSLMTSYEQYF

D gene: TRBD2
clone size: many
V gene: TRBV20-1
J gene: TRBJ2-3
CDR3 length: 13
CDR3 DNA: TGCAGTGCTCCCGGGGGGGTCACAGATACGCAGTATTTT
CDR3 protein: CSAPGGVTDTQYF

D gene: -
clone size: -
V gene: TRBV4-2
J gene: TRBJ2-5
CDR3 length: 16
CDR3 DNA: TGTGCCAGCAGCCAAGCCCGACTAGGAGACCAAGAGACCCAGTACTTC
CDR3 protein: CASSQARLGDQETQYF

D gene: TRBD2
clone size: -
V gene: TRBV2
J gene: TRBJ2-1
CDR3 length: 17
CDR3 DNA: TGTGCCAGCAGTGAGGAGGCTAGCGGGAGCTCCTACAATGAGCAGTTCTTC
CDR3 protein: CASSEEASGSSYNEQFF

D gene: -
clone size: many
V gene: TRBV5-1
J gene: TRBJ1-4
CDR3 length: 14
CDR3 DNA: TGCGCCAGCAGCTTACGGACCTATAATGAAAAACTGTTTTTT
CDR3 protein: CASSLRTYNEKLFF

D gene: -
clone size: many
V gene: TRBV30
J gene: TRBJ1-2
CDR3 length: 13
CDR3 DNA: TGTGCCTACACACCGGGACCCGGATATGGCTACACCTTC
CDR3 protein: CAYTPGPGYGYTF

D gene: -
clone size: many
V gene: TRBV18
J gene: TRBJ1-1
CDR3 length: 15
CDR3 DNA: TGTGCCAGCTCACCACCAGGGGCAGGGATCACTGAAGCTTTCTTT
CDR3 protein: CASSPPGAGITEAFF

D gene: TRBD1
clone size: -
V gene: TRBV6-5
J gene: TRBJ1-2
CDR3 length: 17
CDR3 DNA: TGTGCCAGCAGTTACAAGGGCTCGACAGGGGCCAACTATGGCTACACCTTC
CDR3 protein: CASSYKGSTGANYGYTF

D gene: -
clone size: many
V gene: TRBV19
J gene: TRBJ1-1
CDR3 length: 17
CDR3 DNA: TGTGCCAGTAGTATTTGGACGCTGACAGCTATGAACACTGAAGCTTTCTTT
CDR3 protein: CASSIWTLTAMNTEAFF

D gene: -
clone size: few
V gene: TRBV6-5
J gene: TRBJ2-1
CDR3 length: 14
CDR3 DNA: TGTGCCAGCAGTTACTGGGGTGCCTACAATGAGCAGTTCTTC
CDR3 protein: CASSYWGAYNEQFF

D gene: -
clone size: many
V gene: TRBV28
J gene: TRBJ2-5
CDR3 length: 12
CDR3 DNA: TGTGCCAGCAGTTTTTCGGACAAGACCCAGTACTTC
CDR3 protein: CASSFSDKTQYF

D gene: -
clone size: -
V gene: TRBV4-1
J gene: TRBJ1-6
CDR3 length: 15
CDR3 DNA: TGCGCCAGCAGCGGGACGGCGGATTATAATTCACCCCTCCACTTT
CDR3 protein: CASSGTADYNSPLHF

D gene: -
clone size: few
V gene: TRBV29-1
J gene: TRBJ2-5
CDR3 length: 12
CDR3 DNA: TGCAGCGTTGCCTGGGGTCAAGGGACCCAGTACTTC
CDR3 protein: CSVAWGQGTQYF

D gene: TRBD1
clone size: many
V gene: TRBV7-8
J gene: TRBJ1-2
CDR3 length: 15
CDR3 DNA: TGTGCCAGCAGCCTACGGACAGGAGGGGGTGATGGCTACACCTTC
CDR3 protein: CASSLRTGGGDGYTF

D gene: -
clone size: many
V gene: TRBV11-2
J gene: TRBJ2-3
CDR3 length: 12
CDR3 DNA: TGTGCCAGCAGCGTCAGTGAAGATACGCAGTATTTT
CDR3 protein: CASSVSEDTQYF

D gene: -
clone size: -
V gene: TRBV7-9
J gene: TRBJ2-3
CDR3 length: 12
CDR3 DNA: TGTGCCACCGAGCCGCTCCTTGCTACGCAGTATTTT
CDR3 protein: CATEPLLATQYF

D gene: TRBD2
clone size: many
V gene: TRBV2
J gene: TRBJ2-1
CDR3 length: 16
CDR3 DNA: TGTGCCAGCAGTCCGGGGGAGGGGTCGGGCCCGCTTGTGCAGTTCTTC
CDR3 protein: CASSPGEGSGPLVQFF

D gene: -
clone size: -
V gene: TRBV6-2/TRBV6-3
J gene: TRBJ2-2
CDR3 length: 16
CDR3 DNA: TGTGCCAGCAGTTCCCGGGAGACTAGGGTACGCGGGGAGCTGTTTTTT
CDR3 protein: CASSSRETRVRGELFF

D gene: TRBD1
clone size: many
V gene: TRBV28
J gene: TRBJ1-1
CDR3 length: 12
CDR3 DNA: TGTGCCAGCAGATTTGACAGGGGTTGGGCTTTCTTT
CDR3 protein: CASRFDRGWAFF

D gene: TRBD1
clone size: many
V gene: TRBV11-1
J gene: TRBJ1-1
CDR3 length: 16
CDR3 DNA: TGTGCCAGCAGCTTAGTGAAGGGACAGGGCGACACTGAAGCTTTCTTT
CDR3 protein: CASSLVKGQGDTEAFF

D gene: TRBD1
clone size: many
V gene: TRBV2
J gene: TRBJ1-1
CDR3 length: 16
CDR3 DNA: TGTGCCAGCCGTTTGGGACAGGCCACTAGGAACACTGAAGCTTTCTTT
CDR3 protein: CASRLGQATRNTEAFF

D gene: -
clone size: -
V gene: TRBV15
J gene: TRBJ1-1
CDR3 length: 19
CDR3 DNA: TGTGCCACCAGCAGAGCCCTCCCAGGAGAGGGGGTTTGGCTCCATGAAGCTTTCTTT
CDR3 protein: CATSRALPGEGVWLHEAFF

D gene: -
clone size: few
V gene: TRBV5-1
J gene: TRBJ1-2
CDR3 length: 19
CDR3 DNA: TGCGCCAGCAGCAGTCGGGGGCGAGGAAATGTTTTCTCTAACTATGGCTACACCTTC
CDR3 protein: CASSSRGRGNVFSNYGYTF

D gene: TRBD1
clone size: many
V gene: TRBV11-2
J gene: TRBJ1-4
CDR3 length: 15
CDR3 DNA: TGTGCCAGCAGCCAGGACCGCAGGGACAGTGAAAAACTGTTTTTT
CDR3 protein: CASSQDRRDSEKLFF

D gene: -
clone size: -
V gene: TRBV11-1
J gene: TRBJ2-3
CDR3 length: 14
CDR3 DNA: TGTGCCAGCACCGCGGACCGCGGCACAGATACGCAGTATTTT
CDR3 protein: CASTADRGTDTQYF

D gene: -
clone size: -
V gene: TRBV20-1
J gene: TRBJ2-7
CDR3 length: 16
CDR3 DNA: TGCAGTGCTAGTGGTGCGCCATGGGACAAGGCCTACGAGCAGTACTTC
CDR3 protein: CSASGAPWDKAYEQYF

D gene: TRBD2
clone size: many
V gene: TRBV7-8
J gene: TRBJ2-1
CDR3 length: 16
CDR3 DNA: TGTGCCAGCAGCTTCGCTAGCGGGAGGGCCCAATTTGAGCAGTTCTTC
CDR3 protein: CASSFASGRAQFEQFF

D gene: TRBD1
clone size: few
V gene: TRBV24-1
J gene: TRBJ2-6
CDR3 length: 16
CDR3 DNA: TGTGCCACCAGTGATCCCCGGACAGGGTCGGCCAACGTCCTGACTTTC
CDR3 protein: CATSDPRTGSANVLTF

D gene: TRBD2
clone size: many
V gene: TRBV7-9
J gene: TRBJ2-3
CDR3 length: 16
CDR3 DNA: TGTGCCAGCAGCTTAGCCCTAGCGGTGAGCACAGATACGCAGTATTTT
CDR3 protein: CASSLALAVSTDTQYF

D gene: -
clone size: few
V gene: TRBV5-5
J gene: TRBJ2-1
CDR3 length: 13
CDR3 DNA: TGTGCCAGCAGCGCGAGCAGGGCTGGTGAGCAGTTCTTC
CDR3 protein: CASSASRAGEQFF

D gene: -
clone size: many
V gene: TRBV3-1
J gene: TRBJ2-1
CDR3 length: 12
CDR3 DNA: TGTGCCAGCAGCCAAGGGTCCCAGGGGCAGTTCTTC
CDR3 protein: CASSQGSQGQFF

D gene: TRBD2
clone size: -
V gene: TRBV4-1
J gene: TRBJ2-1
CDR3 length: 16
CDR3 DNA: TGCGCCAGCAGCCAAGAAGGAGCGGGAGATCAAAATGAGCAGTTCTTC
CDR3 protein: CASSQEGAGDQNEQFF

D gene: -
clone size: few
V gene: TRBV6-1
J gene: TRBJ1-2
CDR3 length: 13
CDR3 DNA: TGTGCCAGCAAAGTGGGATCGAACTATGGCTACACCTTC
CDR3 protein: CASKVGSNYGYTF

D gene: TRBD2
clone size: -
V gene: TRBV28
J gene: TRBJ2-5
CDR3 length: 15
CDR3 DNA: TGTGCCAGCAGTCCGGTGGGGGGGGGACAAGAGACCCAGTACTTC
CDR3 protein: CASSPVGGGQETQYF

D gene: -
clone size: -
V gene: TRBV15
J gene: TRBJ1-2
CDR3 length: 16
CDR3 DNA: TGTGCCACCAGCAGGGTACTCATACAGTTGTCCTATGGCTACACCTTC
CDR3 protein: CATSRVLIQLSYGYTF

D gene: TRBD1
clone size: few
V gene: TRBV4-2
J gene: TRBJ1-4
CDR3 length: 15
CDR3 DNA: TGTGCCAGCAGCCGCGACGGGACAGGGAAAGAAAAACTGTTTTTT
CDR3 protein: CASSRDGTGKEKLFF

D gene: -
clone size: many
V gene: TRBV10-3
J gene: TRBJ2-5
CDR3 length: 14
CDR3 DNA: TGTGCCATCAGTGCTCGGGGTGCCGGGGAGACCCAGTACTTC
CDR3 protein: CAISARGAGETQYF

D gene: TRBD2
clone size: -
V gene: TRBV11-3
J gene: TRBJ2-5
CDR3 length: 15
CDR3 DNA: TGTGCCAGCAGCTGGGCGCCGGGAGGGGAGGAGACCCAGTACTTC
CDR3 protein: CASSWAPGGEETQYF

D gene: TRBD2
clone size: many
V gene: TRBV19
J gene: TRBJ2-5
CDR3 length: 17
CDR3 DNA: TGTGCCAGTAGTAGGGGACTAGCGGGAGTGTCACAAGAGACCCAGTACTTC
CDR3 protein: CASSRGLAGVSQETQYF

D gene: -
clone size: many
V gene: TRBV12-3/TRBV12-4
J gene: TRBJ2-2
CDR3 length: 12
CDR3 DNA: TGTGCCAGCACCCTTCCCACCGGGGAGCTGTTTTTT
CDR3 protein: CASTLPTGELFF